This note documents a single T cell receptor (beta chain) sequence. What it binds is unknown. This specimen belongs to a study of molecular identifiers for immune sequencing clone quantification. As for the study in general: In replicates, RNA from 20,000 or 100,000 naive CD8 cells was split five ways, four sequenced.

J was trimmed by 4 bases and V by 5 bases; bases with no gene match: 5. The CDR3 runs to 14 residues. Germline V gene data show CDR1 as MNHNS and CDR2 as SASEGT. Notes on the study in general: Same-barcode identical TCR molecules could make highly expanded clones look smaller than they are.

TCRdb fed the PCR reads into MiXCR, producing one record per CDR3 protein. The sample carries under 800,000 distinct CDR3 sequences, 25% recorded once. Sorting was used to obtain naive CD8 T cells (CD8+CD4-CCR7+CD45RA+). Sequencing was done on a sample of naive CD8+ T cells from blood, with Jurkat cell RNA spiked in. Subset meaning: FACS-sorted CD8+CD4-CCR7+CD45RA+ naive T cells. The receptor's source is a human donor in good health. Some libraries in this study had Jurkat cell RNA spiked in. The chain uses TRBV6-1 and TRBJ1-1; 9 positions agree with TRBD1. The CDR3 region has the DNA TGTGCCAGCAGTACAGGGGGCGTCGGCACTGAAGCTTTCTTT. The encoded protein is CASSTGGVGTEAFF.